This TCR beta chain derives from a study of neoadjuvant anti-PD-1 for oral cavity cancer. Study-wide background: Non-progressing patients received a fourth nivolumab dose near day 43, then surgery on days 50-56.

The repertoire was sequenced with immunoSEQ multiplex PCR; TCRdb's copy has only in-frame clones and lacks some. Of roughly 13,000 clones in the sample, around 56% are singletons; the top ten hold 10% to 15%. Germline V lookup: CDR1 SGHNT, CDR2 YENEEA. The ends were cut back, 8 bases at V and 3 bases at J, with 20 bases in the middle. CDR3 size: 15 residues. Patients had newly diagnosed, untreated stage II-IVA oral cavity squamous cell carcinoma. Cohort: HPV-negative, locally advanced oral cavity squamous cell carcinoma patients. This clone has just a few counts. This sample comprised tumor tissue, obtained before nivolumab (anti-PD-1) treatment. The V and J genes are TRBV11-3 and TRBJ2-7; no reliable D call. This receptor was obtained from a person between 35 and 79 years old with oral cavity squamous cell carcinoma. CDR3: CASPPFGNPVYEQYF. CDR3 DNA sequence: TGTGCCAGCCCTCCATTCGGCAACCCAGTCTACGAGCAGTACTTC.